This paragraph covers one T cell receptor beta chain sequence. Its antigen is not identified. Clones were sequenced by immunoSEQ multiplex PCR, and TCRdb holds only the in-frame ones, with some missing. The sample lists about 130,000 clones, 93% seen once, with approximately 3.1% in the top ten. This sample is drawn from a study of T cell responses to AZD1222 COVID-19 vaccine. As for the study in general: Combined were second doses at about 4 or about 12 weeks.

Study-level points and caveats: Researchers report vaccine-associated CD4 TCRs spanning spike, with dominance at 160-218 and 743-854. Spike-specific TCR breadth and depth both grew after two AZD1222 doses. Repertoire sampling happened only post peak T cell response.

The CDR3 contains 14 residues. CDR1 is SGHTA, CDR2 FQGNSA, per germline. Trimming removed 0 bases from V and 4 bases from J, with 6 bases in between. The TCR sequence derives from an adult in good health. This chain uses TRBV7-2 with TRBJ1-4; the D is unclear. Here the sequenced sample was peripheral blood, taken on day 0 of AZD1222 vaccination. The chain's CDR3 is CASSLAQINEKLFF. The DNA for the CDR3 is TGTGCCAGCAGCTTAGCACAGATTAATGAAAAACTGTTTTTT.